This TCR beta chain was identified in a study of beta chain features in type 1 diabetes. This CDR3 comprises 16 residues. Trimming removed 4 bases from V and 5 bases from J; junction bases left unmatched: 6. CDR1 and CDR2 from the germline V gene are MNHEY and SMNVEV (reference sequence). Study results and caveats: Across patients, naive, central memory and Treg TCRB repertoires exhibited apparently greater similarity than was observed across healthy donors.

With regard to this clone: Its specificity is unknown.

Reverse transcription of all isolated RNA meant that expressed TCRB transcripts were sequenced. Sequencing of naive, central memory and regulatory T cell samples gave an average of approximately 3.8 million reads. The data were produced by immunoSEQ multiplex PCR, yet TCRdb's version contains in-frame clones alone and is incomplete. The sample includes over 120,000 clones, about 9.4% of them seen just once. The TCR comes from a man between 18 and 35 years old in good health. The gene calls are TRBV27 and TRBJ2-1, with 12 bases matching TRBD2. Sequencing was done on a sample of naive CD4+ T cells from blood. CDR3 DNA sequence: TGTGCCAGCAGTTCCCCCCGACTAGCGGGGGACAATGAGCAGTTCTTC. This translates into CASSSPRLAGDNEQFF.